The rows below give T cell receptor beta chains drawn from one sample of a study of cytotoxic CD8 clonotypes in ibrutinib-treated CLL. Generated by immunoSEQ multiplex PCR, the TCRdb table keeps only in-frame clones and is missing some. This table holds just over 200,000 clones, more than 70% found once. The sample consisted of PBMCs, taken after 12 months of ibrutinib treatment. All receptors derive from a human donor with chronic lymphocytic leukemia. Both conserved end residues are trimmed from each CDR3. The order of the fields is V gene, D gene, CDR3 protein. A D gene is named only where the DNA matches it firmly.

TRBV6-6	-	ASSPAETQY
TRBV6-6	-	ASSSPGRSNQPQH
TRBV9	TRBD1	ASSARDRVGSYGYT
TRBV5-5	-	ASSFPPGTEAF
TRBV5-1	-	ASRFGTASGNTIY
TRBV6-6	-	ASSSGVDYGYT
TRBV30	-	ASNIYGYT
TRBV2	-	ASSVDRVNTEAF
TRBV6-1	-	ASSEQGPGNTIY
TRBV6-4	TRBD1	ASSESTGGADTQY
TRBV2	-	ASSVSSDSYEQY
TRBV27	-	ASSFDQPHSMNTEAF
TRBV10-2	-	ASMPRTLNTGELF
TRBV7-8	-	ASANTNTGELF
TRBV2	-	ASRLSYTGELF
TRBV7-6	-	ASSPYSGNTIY
TRBV6-5	TRBD1	ASRPGTGATYEQY
TRBV4-2	TRBD2	ASSQGSSGRAEETQY
TRBV6-1	-	ASSEMPPEQY
TRBV28	TRBD1	ASSGGQGTDTQY
TRBV11-3	-	ASSSSQNYEQY
TRBV6-5	TRBD1	ASSYRTGGGGYT
TRBV6-6	-	ASSYRVEGLNTEAF
TRBV7-9	-	ASSAPGPYEQY
TRBV6-1	-	ASSESQPQH
TRBV11-2	TRBD1	ASSGRTRDSQETQY
TRBV19	TRBD1	ASSMGQRSGANVLT
TRBV9	-	ASSVQGYNEQF
TRBV27	-	ASSLAGAYEQY
TRBV28	TRBD1	ASITGQGIEQY
TRBV7-9	TRBD1	ASSPRTGGPNTGELF
TRBV6-5	TRBD1	ASSYSGTGAYGQY
TRBV4-1	-	ASSPPTDNYGYT
TRBV5-6	-	ASSLSAGLEQY
TRBV11-3	TRBD2	ASSLLRASGGYNEQF
TRBV27	-	ASSPQGGVGYT
TRBV29-1	TRBD1	SVNMGGQGRETQY
TRBV28	TRBD2	ASRSGTSDSYEQY
TRBV30	-	AGCQGVNTEAF
TRBV4-1	-	ASSQEWRVKGPGELF
TRBV5-4	-	ASSPIDSSYEQY
TRBV5-4	TRBD1	ASSGDRGTYGYT
TRBV2	TRBD2	ASGTSGGAADTQY
TRBV6-5	TRBD2	ASSWASGYNEQF
TRBV4-1	-	ASSQQDWNSYTYEQY
TRBV25-1	TRBD2	ASSATPPTSGRTETQY
TRBV9	-	ASSVTSSNTGELF